This T cell receptor (beta chain) was sequenced for a study of T cell changes during pregnancy in multiple sclerosis. Germline assignment: CDR1 LNHNV and CDR2 YYDKDF (reference sequence). The junction had 2 bases not matched to a gene; V was cut back by 1 base and J by 1 base. This CDR3 has 15 residues. Assay: immunoSEQ multiplex PCR; the TCRdb copy retains only in-frame clones and omits some. The data show under 45,000 clones, roughly 92% seen once. Sequenced here: CD4+ T cells from peripheral blood mononuclear cells, sampled in the first trimester of pregnancy. The V and J genes are TRBV15 and TRBJ2-3; 7 bases align to TRBD1. The receptor was derived from a female donor with multiple sclerosis, enrolled in a pregnancy study. In DNA form, the CDR3 reads TGTGCCACCAGCAGAGTGACAGGGCGCACAGATACGCAGTATTTT. Translation gives CATSRVTGRTDTQYF.